This T cell receptor beta chain was recovered during a study of cytomegalovirus exposure and HLA in healthy donors (dated by TCRdb to about 2017). For the wider study: A later analysis indicated that the roughly 130 validation repertoires were generated on the platform also employed for the roughly 730 repertoires of the first cohort. The study combined high-throughput TCR immunosequencing, statistical association of individual TCRs with disease status, and machine learning to predict cytomegalovirus infection status. The study aimed to test whether signatures of past pathogen exposure could be identified by cataloging public T cell receptors. A separate validation cohort of more than 100 different subjects was used in addition to the roughly 700-subject first cohort. Overall study outcomes, separate from this receptor: A total of 150 to 200 TCR beta chains were listed by the study as associated with cytomegalovirus. According to the authors, the approach could potentially be generalized to other disease states and immunological phenotypes. The classifier was reported to diagnose cytomegalovirus status with high specificity and sensitivity in both the original cohort and the validation cohort. A later analysis found that TCRs clustered in the first cohort also tended to co-occur in the 130 or so validation repertoires, with 90% to 95% of cluster scores above 0. In vitro tests confirmed that a few of the cytomegalovirus-associated TCR beta chains recognize cytomegalovirus antigens. The validation cohort had no HLA typing available for a later analysis, so co-occurrence within that cohort was assessed over all 120 or so repertoires. Most TCR sequences were seen in very few donors, while some public TCRs were found in many individuals.

The library was built by means of the immunoSEQ multiplex PCR assay. The paper's processing steps were these. A statistical classification framework was built to diagnose cytomegalovirus status from the catalog of TCR beta chain sequences. The clones in this table, taken by TCRdb from immuneACCESS, are in-frame only. Not every clone is retained; where verified, under half of the shortfall comes from an unresolved V gene, and the cause of the rest is unknown. That table gives V, J and clone size, and the DNA gave D and trimming. The sample profile shows 190,000 or so clones; 84% of them were found once. The ten largest clones represent 13% of the sample. Comments on this clone: The target of this receptor is not known. Per-base qualities were not stored, and no clone one base away is much larger.

Separate from the approximately 730-subject first cohort, the validation cohort of about 120 subjects was the group to which the donors belonged. As encoded in the germline V gene (reference sequence), CDR1 is LNHDA while CDR2 is SQIVND. The CDR3 holds 14 amino acids from the cysteine to the phenylalanine. The entry retains the CDR3 DNA only, 42 bases that are in frame from base 1. V is clipped by 0 bases and J by 6 bases, and the sequence between their germline boundaries is 11 bases long. Input material: PBMCs. This clonotype originated in a woman aged 30 to 39 in good health and CMV-seropositive. This chain is built from TRBV19 and TRBJ1-1; confidence is insufficient to name the D gene. The CDR3 reads as follows: CASSIDLLRPEAFF. The nucleotides read TGTGCCAGTAGTATAGATTTACTGCGGCCTGAAGCTTTCTTT.